This T cell receptor beta chain was captured by sequencing in a study of T cells after yellow fever vaccination. Background on the study: With SMART-Seq v4 Ultra Low Input, the fractions containing low cell numbers were prepared. General study findings and limits: Researchers cautioned that FACS-sorted repertoires could harbor abundant clonotypes contaminating from the bulk population.

The CDR3 loop spans 15 amino acids. Germline-derived CDR1 and CDR2 are SQVTM and ANQGSEA. The J segment lost 7 bases and the V segment lost 7 bases, leaving 12 bases of the junction unmatched. This clonotype was counted at least ten times. Its target is unknown. As TCR cDNA was made by 5'RACE template switching, a universal primer site and UMIs were added. Each CDR3 protein is one row after TCRdb ran MiXCR on the 5' RACE reads. The table has approximately 300,000 distinct CDR3 sequences, 8.5% to 10% seen once. This material consisted of PBMCs, taken on the day of the first yellow fever vaccination. The TCR was taken from a man aged 18 to 30 who received the YFV17D yellow fever vaccine. The chain couples TRBV29-1 to TRBJ2-3, with 12 bases fitting TRBD2. The CDR3 DNA follows: TGCAGCGGAGGACTAGCGGGACGGGGGTTGAATACGCAGTATTTT. Protein sequence: CSGGLAGRGLNTQYF.